This TCR beta chain was profiled in a study of T cells in Graves' hyperthyroidism and ophthalmopathy. For this clonotype: As yet, its antigen is unknown.

The source material, RNA transcripts, was used to amplify TCR beta CDR3 regions. The HTBI set primed first-round TCR CDR3 RT-PCR. TCRdb re-called the multiplex PCR reads with MiXCR, one entry per CDR3 protein. The data contain about 580,000 distinct CDR3 sequences, more than 11% of them singletons. Hyperthyroidism patients were newly diagnosed, had disease duration under 2 months, and were aged 18 to 65 years. Lactation, pregnancy, other autoimmune disease or uncontrolled infection excluded patients. Diagnoses were made from clinical symptoms, serum measures (thyroxine and TRAb), thyroid ultrasound and orbital computed tomography. Study-wide results and caveats: Also found in blood were most expanded thyroid clonotypes above 0.001.

This TCR was recovered from a woman aged 30 to 39 with Graves' hyperthyroidism that later progressed to Graves' ophthalmopathy. The sample consisted of blood.

CDR3 protein: CASSQEGIWGSSNQPQHF. DNA of the CDR3: TGTGCCAGCAGCCAAGAAGGTATCTGGGGGTCTAGCAATCAGCCCCAGCATTTT. V usage is TRBV3-1 and J usage is TRBJ1-5, with D maybe TRBD1 (5 bases). CDR1 LGHDT and CDR2 YNNKEL come from the germline V gene (reference sequence). The ends were cut back, 0 bases at V and 0 bases at J, with 15 bases in the middle. The CDR3 is 18 amino acids.